This T cell receptor beta chain was sequenced during a study of shared clonotypes between healthy human individuals. General study points: Shared clonotypes: about 4.6% naive CD4, around 3.5% naive CD8, around 2.2% memory CD4, 0.4% to 0.45% memory CD8.

Sorted-subset replicate PCRs used 200 ng of genomic DNA. This amount corresponded to about 30,000 T cell genomes. Here immunoSEQ multiplex PCR was the method, and the copy in TCRdb shows in-frame clones only, minus some. The table has 650,000 to 700,000 clones, 90% seen once; the top ten hold more than 30%. Turning to this clone: Its specificity is unknown.

V trimming: 6 bases; J trimming: 9 bases; junction bases outside the gene matches: 9. Per the germline V gene, CDR1 is SEHNR and CDR2 is FQNEAQ (reference sequence). The CDR3 consists of 15 residues. Only Caucasian adults living in Nashville, Tennessee made up the donor group. What CD8 memory combined were CD45RO+ cells and CCR7-negative CD45RA+ TemRA cells. The receptor was isolated from a man younger than 35 in good health. Some clones in this sample may be carry-over from other donors' samples. The chain links TRBV7-9 to TRBJ2-1; 12 bases fit TRBD2. Sequenced sample: memory CD8+ T cells from PBMCs. Regarding subset: CD45RO+ cells pooled with CCR7-negative TemRA cells. This CDR3 reads CASRPLAGGLSEQFF. In DNA form, the CDR3 reads TGTGCCAGCAGGCCACTAGCGGGAGGCCTGAGTGAGCAGTTCTTC.